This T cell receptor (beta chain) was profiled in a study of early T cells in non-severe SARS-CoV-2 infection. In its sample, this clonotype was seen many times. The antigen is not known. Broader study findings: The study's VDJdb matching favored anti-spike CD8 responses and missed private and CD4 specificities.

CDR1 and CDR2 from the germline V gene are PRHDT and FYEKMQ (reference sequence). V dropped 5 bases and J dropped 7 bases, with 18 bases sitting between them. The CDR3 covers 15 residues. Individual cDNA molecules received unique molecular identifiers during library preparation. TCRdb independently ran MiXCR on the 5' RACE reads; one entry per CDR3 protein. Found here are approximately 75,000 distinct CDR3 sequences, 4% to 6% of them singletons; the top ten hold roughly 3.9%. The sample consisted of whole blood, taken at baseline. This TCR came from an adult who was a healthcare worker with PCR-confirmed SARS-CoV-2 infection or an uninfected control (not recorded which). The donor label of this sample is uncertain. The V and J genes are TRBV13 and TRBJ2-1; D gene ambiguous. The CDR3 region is CASSAMGKGLNEQFF. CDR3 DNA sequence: TGTGCCAGCAGCGCAATGGGGAAGGGATTGAATGAGCAGTTCTTC.